This is a list of T cell receptor beta chains from one sample in a study of spatial heterogeneity in lung cancer. A single record per CDR3 protein comes from TCRdb applying MiXCR to the 5' RACE reads. The sample includes several hundred distinct CDR3 sequences, roughly three quarters of them seen just once. The sequencing here drew on lung tumor tissue, taken at surgery. Source of these receptors: a male donor with early-stage non-small cell lung cancer. Both conserved end residues are part of each CDR3. Fields, in order: clone size, V gene, J gene, D gene, CDR3 protein, CDR3 DNA. D genes are given only for firm matches. Not all rows give a size; the values are once, few, many and, for expanded clones, a class.

.,TRBV29-1,TRBJ1-1,.,CSVLRRDDEAFF,TGCAGCGTGCTCCGCCGGGACGATGAAGCTTTCTTT
.,TRBV6-4,TRBJ1-5,.,CASSDWEGSQPQHF,TGTGCCAGCAGTGACTGGGAGGGTTCCCAGCCCCAGCATTTT
.,TRBV11-3,TRBJ2-5,TRBD1,CASSPQGAETQYF,TGTGCCAGCAGCCCACAGGGGGCAGAGACCCAGTACTTC
.,TRBV2,TRBJ2-3,.,CASMVTDTQYF,TGTGCCAGCATGGTGACAGATACGCAGTATTTT
medium-sized,TRBV7-2,TRBJ1-6,.,CASSSTNSPLHF,TGTGCCAGCAGCTCTACAAATTCACCCCTCCACTTT
.,TRBV5-4,TRBJ2-3,.,CASSQGLTDTQYF,TGTGCCAGCAGCCAGGGCCTCACAGATACGCAGTATTTT
few,TRBV11-2,TRBJ2-7,.,CASSPDDGHYEQYF,TGTGCCAGCAGCCCGGATGACGGCCACTACGAGCAGTACTTC
.,TRBV11-3,TRBJ1-5,TRBD1,CASSLGTGGNQPQHF,TGTGCCAGCAGCTTAGGGACAGGGGGCAATCAGCCCCAGCATTTT
.,TRBV7-7,TRBJ2-5,.,CASSLLGYQETQYF,TGTGCCAGCAGCCTTCTAGGGTACCAAGAGACCCAGTACTTC
hyperexpanded,TRBV20-1,TRBJ2-7,.,CSARGSSPFNYEQYF,TGCAGTGCTAGAGGGTCTTCTCCCTTCAACTACGAGCAGTACTTC
large,TRBV4-3,TRBJ2-2,.,CASSQRSRGFRGAVFWLFF,.
.,TRBV7-3,TRBJ1-5,TRBD1,CASSPRQGPSNQPQHF,TGTGCCAGCAGCCCCCGACAGGGACCTAGCAATCAGCCCCAGCATTTT
.,TRBV7-2,TRBJ2-7,.,CASSLWGNSYEQYF,TGTGCCAGCAGCTTATGGGGGAACTCCTACGAGCAGTACTTC
.,TRBV5-1,TRBJ1-2,.,CASSPAAVEGYTF,TGCGCCAGCAGCCCTGCAGCGGTAGAGGGCTACACCTTC
.,TRBV10-3,TRBJ2-5,.,CATQDSKQETQYF,TGTGCCACCCAGGACAGCAAGCAAGAGACCCAGTACTTC
.,TRBV10-3,TRBJ2-1,.,CAISEWSGAPSYNEQFF,TGTGCCATCAGTGAGTGGAGTGGGGCTCCCTCCTACAATGAACAGTTCTTC
.,TRBV6-6,TRBJ2-7,.,CASSLERSYEQYF,TGTGCCAGCAGTTTAGAGCGGAGCTACGAGCAGTACTTC
few,TRBV12-3/TRBV12-4,TRBJ2-1,.,CASSFFTGGHNEQFF,TGTGCCAGCAGTTTTTTCACAGGAGGGCACAATGAGCAGTTCTTC
.,TRBV5-1,TRBJ2-7,TRBD1,CASSLGPGGLYEQYF,TGCGCCAGCAGCTTGGGGCCAGGGGGCCTATACGAGCAGTACTTC
.,TRBV11-3,TRBJ1-3,.,CASSFSGTQGNTIYF,TGTGCCAGCAGCTTCTCAGGGACACAAGGAAACACCATATATTTT
.,TRBV11-2,TRBJ1-1,.,CASYNWGAMNTEAFF,TGTGCCAGCTACAACTGGGGAGCGATGAACACTGAAGCTTTCTTT
few,TRBV7-6,TRBJ2-1,.,CASSHGGLAYNEQFF,TGTGCCAGCAGCCATGGGGGGCTAGCGTACAATGAGCAGTTCTTC
.,TRBV21-1,TRBJ2-1,.,CASITTRLFEQFF,TGTGCCAGCATCACGACTCGGTTGTTTGAGCAGTTCTTC
.,TRBV11-3,TRBJ2-7,.,CASKDGRYYEQYF,TGTGCCAGCAAGGACGGGCGATACTACGAGCAGTACTTC
.,TRBV7-9,TRBJ2-3,TRBD2,CASSLPAGGATDTQYF,TGTGCCAGCAGCTTACCAGCGGGAGGAGCGACAGATACGCAGTATTTT
once,TRBV5-1,TRBJ1-5,.,CASSLDSVYQLEQAQHF,TGCGCCAGCAGCTTGGATTCTGTCTACCAGCTAGAGCAGGCCCAGCATTTT
medium-sized,TRBV2,TRBJ2-2,.,CASSEGNTGELFF,TGTGCCAGCAGTGAAGGGAACACCGGGGAGCTGTTTTTT
.,TRBV11-3,TRBJ1-1,.,CASSYMTDMNTEAFF,TGTGCCAGCAGCTACATGACAGATATGAACACTGAAGCTTTCTTT
few,TRBV7-8,TRBJ2-5,.,CASSLVEMQETQYF,TGTGCCAGCAGCTTAGTAGAGATGCAAGAGACCCAGTACTTC
once,TRBV6-6,TRBJ2-6,.,CASSPAGANVLTF,TGTGCCAGCAGCCCCGCCGGGGCCAACGTCCTGACTTTC
.,TRBV7-6,TRBJ2-1,.,CASSPALNEQFF,TGTGCCAGCAGCCCGGCCCTCAATGAGCAGTTCTTC
.,TRBV7-2,TRBJ2-2,TRBD2,CASSPPGPGLAGGHTGELFF,TGTGCCAGCAGCCCCCCGGGACCGGGACTAGCGGGGGGCCACACCGGGGAGCTGTTTTTT
once,TRBV12-3/TRBV12-4,TRBJ1-5,.,CASRLGDQPQHF,TGTGCCAGCAGGTTGGGGGATCAGCCCCAGCATTTT
.,TRBV6-2/TRBV6-3,TRBJ2-3,.,CASTTGTQQRFTDTQYF,TGTGCCAGCACCACCGGGACTCAACAACGTTTCACAGATACGCAGTATTTT
.,TRBV11-3,TRBJ2-3,.,CASSLLRADTQYF,TGTGCCAGCAGTCTTCTACGCGCGGATACGCAGTATTTT
.,TRBV3-1,TRBJ2-7,.,CASSQNKAHSYEQYF,TGTGCCAGCAGCCAAAACAAAGCGCACTCCTACGAGCAGTACTTC
many,TRBV10-2,TRBJ2-2,.,CATPDRTGRGGELFF,TGCGCCACCCCAGATCGGACAGGGAGGGGCGGGGAGCTGTTTTTT